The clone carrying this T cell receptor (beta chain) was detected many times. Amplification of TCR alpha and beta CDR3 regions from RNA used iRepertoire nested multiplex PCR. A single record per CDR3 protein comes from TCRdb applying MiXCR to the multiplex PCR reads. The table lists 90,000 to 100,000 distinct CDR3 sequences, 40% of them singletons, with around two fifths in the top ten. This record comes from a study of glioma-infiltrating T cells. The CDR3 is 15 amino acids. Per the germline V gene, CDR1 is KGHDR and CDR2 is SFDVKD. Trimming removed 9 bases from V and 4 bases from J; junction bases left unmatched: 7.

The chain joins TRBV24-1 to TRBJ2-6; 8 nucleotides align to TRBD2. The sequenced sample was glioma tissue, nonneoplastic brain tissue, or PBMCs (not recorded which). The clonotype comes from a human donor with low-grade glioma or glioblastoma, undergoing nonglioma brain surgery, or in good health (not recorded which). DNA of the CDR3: TGTGCCACCCAAACGGGGGGGGCCGGGGCCAACGTCCTGACTTTC. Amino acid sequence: CATQTGGAGANVLTF.